The 5 T cell receptor beta chains reported below all come from one sample, sequenced in a study of T cell changes during pregnancy in multiple sclerosis. Some clones are missing from TCRdb's copy, which holds only in-frame ones; the method was immunoSEQ multiplex PCR. The sample carries about 33,000 clones, 92% recorded once. The sequenced material came from PBMCs (not recorded whether the cells were cultured). The receptors shown here come from a female donor with multiple sclerosis, enrolled in a pregnancy study.

The chain has TRBV5-1 and TRBJ2-3, with 14 bases matching TRBD2. From germline, CDR1 is SGHRS and CDR2 YFSETQ. CDR3 size: 15 residues. The junction had 2 bases not matched to a gene; V was cut back by 4 bases and J by 4 bases. The CDR3 spells CASSRGLAGADTQYF. CDR3 coding DNA: TGCGCCAGCAGCAGGGGACTAGCGGGAGCAGATACGCAGTATTTT.

The V and J genes are TRBV30 and TRBJ1-5; D possibly corresponds to TRBD1 (5 bases). The CDR3 runs to 14 residues. Germline assignment: CDR1 GTSNPN and CDR2 SVGIG (reference sequence). Trimming removed 2 bases at V and 5 bases at J, with 13 bases between. CDR3 bases: TGTGCCTGGAGTTCGGACAAGGCGGATCAGCCCCAGCATTTT. Amino acids: CAWSSDKADQPQHF. The complete variable domain, with remaining parts taken from reference TRBV30 and TRBJ1-5, reads SQTIHQWPATLVQPVGSPLSLECTVEGTSNPNLYWYRQAAGRGLQLLFYSVGIGQISSEVPQNLSASRPQDRQFILSSKKLLLSDSGFYLCAWSSDKADQPQHFGDGTRLSIL.

The chain uses TRBV5-4 and TRBJ2-7, with D possibly being TRBD1 or TRBD2 (5 bases each). Germline CDR1 and CDR2: SGHNT and YYREEE (reference sequence). The V end lost 0 bases, the J end lost 0 bases, and 19 bases lay between the germline ends. The CDR3 has 18 amino acids. DNA for the CDR3: TGTGCCAGCAGCTTGGGGGTCTCAACCGGGACCAGCTCCTACGAGCAGTACTTC. Translated: CASSLGVSTGTSSYEQYF.

The chain couples TRBV29-1 to TRBJ2-3, with D unresolved. V was trimmed by 4 bases and J by 5 bases, leaving 7 bases between them. The CDR3 length is 11 residues. Germline CDR1 and CDR2: SQVTM and ANQGSEA. The CDR3 DNA sequence: TGCAGCGTTGCCAATCTAGATACGCAGTATTTT. It is translated as CSVANLDTQYF.

The chain is built from TRBV4-2 and TRBJ1-2; 8 positions match TRBD1. There are 13 residues in the CDR3. Germline assignment: CDR1 LGHNA and CDR2 YNFKEQ. Trimming at V came to 9 bases and at J to 4 bases, leaving 7 bases not matched to a gene. The chain's CDR3 is CASTTGGVYGYTF. The DNA of the CDR3 is TGTGCCAGTACTACAGGGGGAGTCTATGGCTACACCTTC.